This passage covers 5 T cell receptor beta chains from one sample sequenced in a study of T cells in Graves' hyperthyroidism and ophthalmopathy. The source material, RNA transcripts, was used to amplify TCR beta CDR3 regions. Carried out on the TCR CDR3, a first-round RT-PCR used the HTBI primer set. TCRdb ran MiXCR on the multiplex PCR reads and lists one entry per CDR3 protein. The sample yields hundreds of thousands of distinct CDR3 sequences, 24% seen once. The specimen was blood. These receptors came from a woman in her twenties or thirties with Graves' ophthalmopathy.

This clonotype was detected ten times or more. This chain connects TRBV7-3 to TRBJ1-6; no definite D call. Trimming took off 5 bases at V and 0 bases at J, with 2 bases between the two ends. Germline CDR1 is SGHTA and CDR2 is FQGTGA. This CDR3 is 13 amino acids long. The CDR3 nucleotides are TGTGCCAGCAGCGGCTCCTATAATTCACCCCTCCACTTT. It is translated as CASSGSYNSPLHF.

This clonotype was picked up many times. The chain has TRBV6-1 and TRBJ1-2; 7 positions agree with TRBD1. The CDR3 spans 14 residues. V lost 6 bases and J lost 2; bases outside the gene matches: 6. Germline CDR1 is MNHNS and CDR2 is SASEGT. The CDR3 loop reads CASREGTENYGYTF. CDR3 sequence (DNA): TGTGCCAGCAGGGAGGGGACAGAGAACTATGGCTACACCTTC.

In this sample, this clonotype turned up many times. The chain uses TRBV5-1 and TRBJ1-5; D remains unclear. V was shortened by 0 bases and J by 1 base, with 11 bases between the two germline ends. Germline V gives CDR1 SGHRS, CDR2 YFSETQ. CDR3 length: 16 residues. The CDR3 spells CASSLGRTVSNQPQHF. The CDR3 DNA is TGCGCCAGCAGCTTGGGTAGGACCGTAAGCAATCAGCCCCAGCATTTT.

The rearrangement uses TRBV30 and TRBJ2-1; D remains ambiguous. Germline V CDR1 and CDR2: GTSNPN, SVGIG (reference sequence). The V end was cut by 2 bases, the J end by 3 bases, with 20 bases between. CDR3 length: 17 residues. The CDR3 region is CAWSRNLGLSHYNEQFF. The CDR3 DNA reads TGTGCCTGGAGTAGGAACCTCGGGCTTTCCCACTACAATGAGCAGTTCTTC.

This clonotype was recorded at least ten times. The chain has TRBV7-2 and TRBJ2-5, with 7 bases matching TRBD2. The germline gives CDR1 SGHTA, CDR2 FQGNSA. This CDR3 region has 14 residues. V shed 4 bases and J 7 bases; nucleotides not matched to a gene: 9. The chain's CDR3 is CASSSGLGVGTQYF. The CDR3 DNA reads TGTGCCAGCAGCTCAGGACTAGGGGTGGGGACCCAGTACTTC. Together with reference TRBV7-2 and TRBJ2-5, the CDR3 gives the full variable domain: GAGVSQSPSNKVTEKGKDVELRCDPISGHTALYWYRQSLGQGLEFLIYFQGNSAPDKSGLPSDRFSAERTGGSVSTLTIQRTQQEDSAVYLCASSSGLGVGTQYFGPGTRLLVL.